This is a list of T cell receptor beta chains from one sample in a study of radiotherapy plus CTLA-4 blockade in lung cancer. The data were produced by immunoSEQ multiplex PCR, yet TCRdb's version contains in-frame clones alone and is incomplete. The table includes around 71,000 clones, approximately 76% detected once. The sequencing used peripheral blood, collected from a patient treated with radiotherapy plus ipilimumab. The receptors derive from a human donor with non-small cell lung cancer whose response to radiotherapy plus ipilimumab could not be evaluated. Some clones in this sample may be carry-over from other donors' samples. Both conserved end residues are part of each CDR3. The D gene is left open where the match is weak. Not all rows give a size; the values are once, few, many and, for expanded clones, a class.

v_call: TRBV19; clone_size: -; j_call: TRBJ2-7; d_call: -; cdr3_nt: TGTGCCAGTAGTCCCCGGACTAACCTACGCTACGAGCAGTACTTC; cdr3_aa: CASSPRTNLRYEQYF
v_call: TRBV28; clone_size: -; j_call: TRBJ2-2; d_call: TRBD1; cdr3_nt: TGTGCCAGCAGCCTGGCAGGGGGCGCGTCCGGGGAGCTGTTTTTT; cdr3_aa: CASSLAGGASGELFF
v_call: TRBV6-5; clone_size: -; j_call: TRBJ2-5; d_call: -; cdr3_nt: TGTGCCAGCAGTTACTCGAAGGGGGACGAGGAGACCCAGTACTTC; cdr3_aa: CASSYSKGDEETQYF
v_call: TRBV15; clone_size: -; j_call: TRBJ1-2; d_call: TRBD1; cdr3_nt: TGTGCCACCAGCATTACGGCAGGGGGAGGCTATGGCTACACCTTC; cdr3_aa: CATSITAGGGYGYTF
v_call: TRBV18; clone_size: -; j_call: TRBJ2-3; d_call: -; cdr3_nt: TGTGCCAGCTCACCCGGACTAAACACAGATACGCAGTATTTT; cdr3_aa: CASSPGLNTDTQYF
v_call: TRBV6-1; clone_size: -; j_call: TRBJ2-3; d_call: TRBD1; cdr3_nt: TGTGCCAGCAGTAGCGACAGGGGGCGTGCAGATACGCAGTATTTT; cdr3_aa: CASSSDRGRADTQYF
v_call: TRBV5-8; clone_size: many; j_call: TRBJ1-5; d_call: -; cdr3_nt: TGTGCCAGCGGACCGGGACACCACTATAATCAGCCCCAGCATTTT; cdr3_aa: CASGPGHHYNQPQHF
v_call: TRBV9; clone_size: -; j_call: TRBJ1-6; d_call: -; cdr3_nt: TGTGCCAGCAGCGTAGTTAGGGGATCACCCCTCCACTTT; cdr3_aa: CASSVVRGSPLHF
v_call: TRBV5-1; clone_size: -; j_call: TRBJ2-1; d_call: TRBD1; cdr3_nt: TGCGCCAGCAGCTTCCCCGAACAGGGGGCTGAGCAGTTCTTC; cdr3_aa: CASSFPEQGAEQFF
v_call: TRBV11-2; clone_size: -; j_call: TRBJ1-3; d_call: -; cdr3_nt: TGTGCCAGCAGCTTAGAGCCCGGGACTCATTACGGAAACACCATATATTTT; cdr3_aa: CASSLEPGTHYGNTIYF
v_call: TRBV5-1; clone_size: -; j_call: TRBJ1-5; d_call: TRBD1; cdr3_nt: TGCGCCAGCAGCGTAGGACAGGGAGACCAGCCCCAGCATTTT; cdr3_aa: CASSVGQGDQPQHF
v_call: TRBV4-1; clone_size: -; j_call: TRBJ2-4; d_call: -; cdr3_nt: TGCGCCAGCGGAGAGGCGACAGCAAACATTCAGTACTTC; cdr3_aa: CASGEATANIQYF
v_call: TRBV5-1; clone_size: -; j_call: TRBJ1-2; d_call: TRBD1; cdr3_nt: TGCGCCAGCAGCAGTAGGACAGGGGGACTCGATGGCTACACCTTC; cdr3_aa: CASSSRTGGLDGYTF
v_call: TRBV2; clone_size: -; j_call: TRBJ1-5; d_call: -; cdr3_nt: TGTGCCAGCAGTGAAGCGGGGCAGGACAATCAGCCCCAGCATTTT; cdr3_aa: CASSEAGQDNQPQHF
v_call: TRBV7-9; clone_size: -; j_call: TRBJ1-2; d_call: -; cdr3_nt: TGTGCTACAAACCGGGGGGGTAACTATGGCTACACCTTC; cdr3_aa: CATNRGGNYGYTF
v_call: TRBV7-8; clone_size: few; j_call: TRBJ1-3; d_call: -; cdr3_nt: TGTGCCAGCAGCTTGGCACAGGGTTCCGGAAACACCATATATTTT; cdr3_aa: CASSLAQGSGNTIYF
v_call: TRBV6-6; clone_size: few; j_call: TRBJ2-2; d_call: -; cdr3_nt: TGTGCCAGCAGTTACGTAACAGGGAACACCGGGGAGCTGTTTTTT; cdr3_aa: CASSYVTGNTGELFF
v_call: TRBV6-5; clone_size: -; j_call: TRBJ1-4; d_call: -; cdr3_nt: TGTGCCAGCAGTTCGACAGGTATCCCTAATGAAAAACTGTTTTTT; cdr3_aa: CASSSTGIPNEKLFF
v_call: TRBV4-2; clone_size: -; j_call: TRBJ2-7; d_call: -; cdr3_nt: TGTGCCAGCAGCCAAGGTTCCGCCTACGAGCAGTACTTC; cdr3_aa: CASSQGSAYEQYF
v_call: TRBV5-6; clone_size: -; j_call: TRBJ2-5; d_call: TRBD2; cdr3_nt: TGTGCCAGCACCGCGGGGGTGGGGGAGACCCAGTACTTC; cdr3_aa: CASTAGVGETQYF
v_call: TRBV27; clone_size: -; j_call: TRBJ2-7; d_call: TRBD1; cdr3_nt: TGTGCCAGCAGTTTCGGGGGGACAGGGGGCTACGAGCAGTACTTC; cdr3_aa: CASSFGGTGGYEQYF
v_call: TRBV5-1; clone_size: few; j_call: TRBJ1-2; d_call: TRBD1; cdr3_nt: TGCGCCAGCAGCTTAACCGGGACAGCTAACTATGGCTACACCTTC; cdr3_aa: CASSLTGTANYGYTF
v_call: TRBV5-1; clone_size: few; j_call: TRBJ2-7; d_call: TRBD1; cdr3_nt: TGCGCCAGCAGCCCAACCGGGACAGAGTTTTACGAGCAGTACTTC; cdr3_aa: CASSPTGTEFYEQYF
v_call: TRBV27; clone_size: -; j_call: TRBJ1-2; d_call: -; cdr3_nt: TGTGCCAGCAGCGACACATTCCGGGGCTATGGCTACACCTTC; cdr3_aa: CASSDTFRGYGYTF
v_call: TRBV10-1; clone_size: -; j_call: TRBJ2-7; d_call: -; cdr3_nt: TGCGCCAGAGCTCCCCGAGCTTACTCCTACGAGCAGTACTTC; cdr3_aa: CARAPRAYSYEQYF
v_call: TRBV27; clone_size: -; j_call: TRBJ2-7; d_call: TRBD1; cdr3_nt: TGTGCCAGCAGCCCTTCCGGGGGGACAGGGGCCTACGAGCAGTACTTC; cdr3_aa: CASSPSGGTGAYEQYF